This T cell receptor beta chain is from a study of T cell responses to AZD1222 COVID-19 vaccine. Sequenced by immunoSEQ multiplex PCR; TCRdb stores in-frame clones only, minus some. Here the sample spans around 160,000 clones, 85% to 95% being singletons. Germline lookup yields CDR1 SGHDN and CDR2 FVKESK. Trimming took 3 bases from V and 2 from J, leaving 7 bases between them. This CDR3 has 13 amino acids. This sequence was found in an adult in good health. The specimen was peripheral blood, collected on day 0 of AZD1222 vaccination. The V gene is TRBV14, the J gene TRBJ1-2, with D tentatively TRBD1 (5 bases). The CDR3 DNA is TGTGCCAGCAGCCAGGGACGCAACTATGGCTACACCTTC. It translates to CASSQGRNYGYTF.